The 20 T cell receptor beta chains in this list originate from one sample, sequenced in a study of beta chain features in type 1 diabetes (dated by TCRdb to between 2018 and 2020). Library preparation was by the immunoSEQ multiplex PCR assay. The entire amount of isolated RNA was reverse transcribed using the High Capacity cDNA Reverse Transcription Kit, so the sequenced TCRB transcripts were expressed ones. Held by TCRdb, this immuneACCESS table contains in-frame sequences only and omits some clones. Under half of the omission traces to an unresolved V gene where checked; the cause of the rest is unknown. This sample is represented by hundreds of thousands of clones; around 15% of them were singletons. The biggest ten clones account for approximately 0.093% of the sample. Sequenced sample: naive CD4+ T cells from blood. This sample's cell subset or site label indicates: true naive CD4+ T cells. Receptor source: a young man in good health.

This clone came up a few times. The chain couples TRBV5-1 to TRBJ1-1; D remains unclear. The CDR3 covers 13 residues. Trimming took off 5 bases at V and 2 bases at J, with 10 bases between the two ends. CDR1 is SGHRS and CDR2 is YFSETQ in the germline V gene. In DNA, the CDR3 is TGCGCCAGCAGTCGAGCCGATAACACTGAAGCTTTCTTT. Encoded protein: CASSRADNTEAFF.

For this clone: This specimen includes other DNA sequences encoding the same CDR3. The CDR3: CASSLGGPGANVLTF. DNA of the CDR3: TGTGCCAGCAGTCTAGGGGGGCCAGGGGCCAACGTCCTGACTTTC. The chain couples TRBV28 to TRBJ2-6; D is perhaps TRBD1 or TRBD2 (6 bases each). Germline lookup yields CDR1 MDHEN and CDR2 SYDVKM. V lost 5 bases and J lost 4, with 12 bases in between. The CDR3 totals 15 residues.

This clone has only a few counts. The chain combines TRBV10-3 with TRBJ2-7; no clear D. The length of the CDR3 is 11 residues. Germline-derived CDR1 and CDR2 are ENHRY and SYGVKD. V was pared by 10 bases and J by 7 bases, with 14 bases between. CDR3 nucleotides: TGTGCCACCCAAGAACTACGAGAGCAGTACTTC. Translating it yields CATQELREQYF.

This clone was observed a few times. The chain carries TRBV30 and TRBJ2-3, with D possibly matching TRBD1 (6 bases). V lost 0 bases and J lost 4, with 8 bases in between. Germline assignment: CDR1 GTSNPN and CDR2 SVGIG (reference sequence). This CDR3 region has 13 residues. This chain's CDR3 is CAWSVQGSDTQYF. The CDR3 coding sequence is TGTGCCTGGAGTGTGCAGGGGTCAGATACGCAGTATTTT.

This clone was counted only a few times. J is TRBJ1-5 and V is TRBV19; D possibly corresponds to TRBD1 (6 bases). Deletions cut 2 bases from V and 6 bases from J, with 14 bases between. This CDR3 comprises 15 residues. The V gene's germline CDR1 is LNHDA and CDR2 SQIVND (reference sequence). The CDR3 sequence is CASSISTGPPQPQHF. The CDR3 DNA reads TGTGCCAGTAGTATATCAACAGGGCCCCCTCAGCCCCAGCATTTT.

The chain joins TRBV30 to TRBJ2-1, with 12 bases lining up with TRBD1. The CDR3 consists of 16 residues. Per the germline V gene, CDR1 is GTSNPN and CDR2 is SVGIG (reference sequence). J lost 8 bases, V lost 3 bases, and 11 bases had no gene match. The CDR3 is CAWRGQGANFRDEQFF. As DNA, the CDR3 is TGTGCCTGGAGGGGACAGGGGGCCAATTTTCGCGATGAGCAGTTCTTC. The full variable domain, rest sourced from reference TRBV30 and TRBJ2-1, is SQTIHQWPATLVQPVGSPLSLECTVEGTSNPNLYWYRQAAGRGLQLLFYSVGIGQISSEVPQNLSASRPQDRQFILSSKKLLLSDSGFYLCAWRGQGANFRDEQFFGPGTRLTVL.

CDR3 region: CASSPGQAAQETQYF. CDR3 DNA: TGCGCCAGCAGCCCGGGGCAGGCTGCTCAAGAGACCCAGTACTTC. This chain connects TRBV5-1 to TRBJ2-5; perhaps D is TRBD1 or TRBD2 (5 bases each). The CDR3 is 15 residues long. The germline V gene encodes CDR1 SGHRS and CDR2 YFSETQ. V lost 4 bases and J 2 bases, leaving 15 bases between the germline ends.

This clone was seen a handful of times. The CDR3: CASSSLTSLGEQFF. CDR3 bases: TGTGCCAGCAGCTCCCTGACTAGTTTGGGCGAGCAGTTCTTC. This chain connects TRBV11-2 to TRBJ2-1, with D possibly being TRBD2 (6 bases). Per the germline V gene, CDR1 is SGHAT and CDR2 is FQNNGV. This CDR3 comprises 14 residues. V lost 4 bases and J 10 bases, leaving 17 bases between the germline ends.

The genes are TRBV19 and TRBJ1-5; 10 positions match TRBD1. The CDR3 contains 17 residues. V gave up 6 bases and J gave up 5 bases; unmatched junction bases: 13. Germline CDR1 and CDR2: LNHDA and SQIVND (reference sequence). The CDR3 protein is CASRTGQGTLGYQPQHF. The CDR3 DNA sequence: TGTGCCAGTAGGACGGGACAGGGGACCCTCGGCTATCAGCCCCAGCATTTT.

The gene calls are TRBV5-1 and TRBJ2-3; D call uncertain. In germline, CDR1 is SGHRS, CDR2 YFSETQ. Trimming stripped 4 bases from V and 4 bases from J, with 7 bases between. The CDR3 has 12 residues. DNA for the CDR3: TGCGCCAGCAGCCCGGAATCAGATACGCAGTATTTT. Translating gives CASSPESDTQYF.

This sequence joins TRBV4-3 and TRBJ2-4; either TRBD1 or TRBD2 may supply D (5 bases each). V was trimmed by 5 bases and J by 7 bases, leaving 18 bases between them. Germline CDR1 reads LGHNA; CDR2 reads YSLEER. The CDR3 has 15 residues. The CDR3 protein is CASSKKDWDGNIQYF. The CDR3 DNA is TGCGCCAGCAGCAAAAAAGATTGGGACGGGAACATTCAGTACTTC.

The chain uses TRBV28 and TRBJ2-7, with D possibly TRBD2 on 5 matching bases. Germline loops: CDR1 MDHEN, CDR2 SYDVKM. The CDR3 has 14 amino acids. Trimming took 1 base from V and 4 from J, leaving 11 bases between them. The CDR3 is CASSLSAGRYEQYF. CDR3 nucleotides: TGTGCCAGCAGTTTATCGGCGGGTAGGTACGAGCAGTACTTC.

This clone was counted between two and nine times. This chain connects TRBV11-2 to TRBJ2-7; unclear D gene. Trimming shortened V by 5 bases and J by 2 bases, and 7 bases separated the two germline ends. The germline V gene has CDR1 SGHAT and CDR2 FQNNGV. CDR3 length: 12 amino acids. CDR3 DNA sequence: TGTGCCAGCAGCCTGTTCCCCTACGAGCAGTACTTC. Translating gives CASSLFPYEQYF.

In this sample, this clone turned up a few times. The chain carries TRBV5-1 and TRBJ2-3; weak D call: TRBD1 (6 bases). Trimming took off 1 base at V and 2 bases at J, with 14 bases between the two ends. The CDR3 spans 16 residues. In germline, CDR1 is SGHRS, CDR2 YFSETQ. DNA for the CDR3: TGCGCCAGCAGCTTGCTTGGACAGCCTATCACAGATACGCAGTATTTT. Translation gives CASSLLGQPITDTQYF.

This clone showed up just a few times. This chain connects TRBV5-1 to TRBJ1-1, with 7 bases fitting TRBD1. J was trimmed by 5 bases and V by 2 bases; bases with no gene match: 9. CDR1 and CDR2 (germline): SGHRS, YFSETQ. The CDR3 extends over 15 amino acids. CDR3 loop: CASSFQGDVVTEAFF. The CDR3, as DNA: TGCGCCAGCAGCTTCCAGGGGGATGTGGTAACTGAAGCTTTCTTT.

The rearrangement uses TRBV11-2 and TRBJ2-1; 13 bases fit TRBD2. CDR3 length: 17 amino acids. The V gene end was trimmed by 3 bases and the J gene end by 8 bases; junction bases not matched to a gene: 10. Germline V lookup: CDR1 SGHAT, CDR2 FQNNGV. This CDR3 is CASSLPEGLAGPHEQFF. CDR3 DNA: TGTGCCAGCAGCTTGCCGGAGGGACTAGCGGGGCCCCATGAGCAGTTCTTC.

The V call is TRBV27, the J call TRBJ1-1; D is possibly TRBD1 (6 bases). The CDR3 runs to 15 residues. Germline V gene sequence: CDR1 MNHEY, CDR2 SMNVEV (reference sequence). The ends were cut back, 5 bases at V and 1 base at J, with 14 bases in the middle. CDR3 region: CASSRLARGNTEAFF. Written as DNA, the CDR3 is TGTGCCAGCAGTAGACTCGCCAGGGGGAACACTGAAGCTTTCTTT.

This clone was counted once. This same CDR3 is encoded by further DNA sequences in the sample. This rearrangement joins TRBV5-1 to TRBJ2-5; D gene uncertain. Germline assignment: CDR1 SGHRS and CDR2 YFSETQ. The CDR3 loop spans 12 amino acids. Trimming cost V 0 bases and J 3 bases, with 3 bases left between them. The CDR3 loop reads CASSLGEETQYF. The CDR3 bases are TGCGCCAGCAGCTTGGGCGAAGAGACCCAGTACTTC.

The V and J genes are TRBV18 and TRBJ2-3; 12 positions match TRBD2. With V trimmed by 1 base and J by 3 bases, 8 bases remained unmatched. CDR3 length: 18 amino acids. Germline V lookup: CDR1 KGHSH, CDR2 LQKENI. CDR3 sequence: CASSPRSLAGGQTDTQYF. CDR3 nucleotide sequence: TGTGCCAGCTCACCACGGTCTCTAGCGGGAGGGCAGACAGATACGCAGTATTTT.

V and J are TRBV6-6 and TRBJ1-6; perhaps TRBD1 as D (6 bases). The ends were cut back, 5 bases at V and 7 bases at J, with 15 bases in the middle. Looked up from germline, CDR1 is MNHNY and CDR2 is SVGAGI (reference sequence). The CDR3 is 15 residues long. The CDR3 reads CASSPTGGPNSPLHF. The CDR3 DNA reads TGTGCCAGCAGTCCCACGGGGGGGCCGAATTCACCCCTCCACTTT.